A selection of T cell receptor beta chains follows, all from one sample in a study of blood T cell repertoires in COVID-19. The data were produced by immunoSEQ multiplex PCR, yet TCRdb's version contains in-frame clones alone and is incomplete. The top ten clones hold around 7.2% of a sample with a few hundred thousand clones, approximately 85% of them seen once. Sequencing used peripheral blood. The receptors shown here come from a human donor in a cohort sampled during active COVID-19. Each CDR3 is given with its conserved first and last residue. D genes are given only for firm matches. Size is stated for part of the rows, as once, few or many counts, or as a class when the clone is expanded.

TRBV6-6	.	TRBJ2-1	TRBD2	CASSLSGDEQFF
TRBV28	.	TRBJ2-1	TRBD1	CATATGWDEQFF
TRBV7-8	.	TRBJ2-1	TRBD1	CASSSKGALMGHEQFF
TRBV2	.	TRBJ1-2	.	CASAGWGGPNYGYTF
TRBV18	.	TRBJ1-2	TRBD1	CASSPATGAGSYGYTF
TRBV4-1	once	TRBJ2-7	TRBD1	CASSQASTRGEQYF
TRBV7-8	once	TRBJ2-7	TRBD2	CASSLREAGGSSYEQYF
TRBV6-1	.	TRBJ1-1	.	CASSEVQNTEAFF
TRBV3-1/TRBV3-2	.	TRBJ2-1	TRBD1	CASSLQQGARNEQFF
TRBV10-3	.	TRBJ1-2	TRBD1	CAISQTGQGLVLSYTF
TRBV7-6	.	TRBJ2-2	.	CASSLLAVGTGELFF
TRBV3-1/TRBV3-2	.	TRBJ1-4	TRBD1	CASSNWTGGRGKLFF